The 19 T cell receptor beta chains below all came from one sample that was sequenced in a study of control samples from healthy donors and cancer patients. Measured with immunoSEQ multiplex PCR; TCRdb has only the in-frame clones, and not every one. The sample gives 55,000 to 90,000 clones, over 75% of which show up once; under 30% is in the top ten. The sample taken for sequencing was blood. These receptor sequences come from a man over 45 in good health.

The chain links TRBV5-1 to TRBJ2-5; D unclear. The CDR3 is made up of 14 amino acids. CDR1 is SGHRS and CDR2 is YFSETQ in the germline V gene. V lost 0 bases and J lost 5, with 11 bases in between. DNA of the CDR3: TGCGCCAGCAGCTTGGCCGTAGGGTCCGAGACCCAGTACTTC. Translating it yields CASSLAVGSETQYF.

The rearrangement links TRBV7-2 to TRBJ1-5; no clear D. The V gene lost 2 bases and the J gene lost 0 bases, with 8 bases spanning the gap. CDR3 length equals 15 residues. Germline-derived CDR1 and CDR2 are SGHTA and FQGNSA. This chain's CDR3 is CASSLKGYSNQPQHF. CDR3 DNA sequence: TGTGCCAGCAGCTTAAAAGGGTATAGCAATCAGCCCCAGCATTTT. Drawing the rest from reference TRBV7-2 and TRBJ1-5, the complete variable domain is GAGVSQSPSNKVTEKGKDVELRCDPISGHTALYWYRQSLGQGLEFLIYFQGNSAPDKSGLPSDRFSAERTGGSVSTLTIQRTQQEDSAVYLCASSLKGYSNQPQHFGDGTRLSIL.

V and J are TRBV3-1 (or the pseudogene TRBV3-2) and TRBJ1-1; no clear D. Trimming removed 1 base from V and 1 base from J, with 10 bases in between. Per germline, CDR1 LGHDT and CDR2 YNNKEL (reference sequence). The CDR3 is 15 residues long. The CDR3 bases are TGTGCCAGCAGCCAAGTGGGCAGAAAGAACACTGAAGCTTTCTTT. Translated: CASSQVGRKNTEAFF.

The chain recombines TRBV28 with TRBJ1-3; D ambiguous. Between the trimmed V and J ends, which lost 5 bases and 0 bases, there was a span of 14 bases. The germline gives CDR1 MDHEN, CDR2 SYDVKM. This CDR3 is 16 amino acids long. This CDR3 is CASSGGWMISGNTIYF. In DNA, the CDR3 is TGTGCCAGCAGTGGAGGCTGGATGATCTCTGGAAACACCATATATTTT.

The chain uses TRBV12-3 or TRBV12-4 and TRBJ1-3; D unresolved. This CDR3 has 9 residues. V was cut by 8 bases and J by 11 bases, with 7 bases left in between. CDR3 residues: CASGRPIYF. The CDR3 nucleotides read TGTGCCAGCGGCCGCCCCATATATTTT.

CDR3 amino acids: CAWNSFTGGEQFF. For the CDR3, the DNA is TGTGCCTGGAACTCCTTTACAGGGGGGGAGCAGTTCTTC. The chain joins TRBV30 to TRBJ2-1; 8 nucleotides agree with TRBD1. Germline-derived CDR1 and CDR2 are GTSNPN and SVGIG (reference sequence). This CDR3 is 13 amino acids long. V lost 4 bases to trimming and J lost 10 bases; unmatched junction nucleotides: 9. The full variable domain, rest sourced from reference TRBV30 and TRBJ2-1, is SQTIHQWPATLVQPVGSPLSLECTVEGTSNPNLYWYRQAAGRGLQLLFYSVGIGQISSEVPQNLSASRPQDRQFILSSKKLLLSDSGFYLCAWNSFTGGEQFFGPGTRLTVL.

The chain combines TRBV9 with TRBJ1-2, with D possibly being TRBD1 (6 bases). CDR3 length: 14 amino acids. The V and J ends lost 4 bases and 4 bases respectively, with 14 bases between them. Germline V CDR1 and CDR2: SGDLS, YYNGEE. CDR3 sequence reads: CASSTGLSLYGYTF. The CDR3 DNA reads TGTGCCAGCAGCACAGGGTTAAGTCTCTATGGCTACACCTTC.

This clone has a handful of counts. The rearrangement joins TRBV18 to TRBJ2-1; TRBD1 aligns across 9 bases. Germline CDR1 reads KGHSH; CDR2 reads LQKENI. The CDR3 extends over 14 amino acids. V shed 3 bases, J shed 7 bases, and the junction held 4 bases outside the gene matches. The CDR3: CASSPGTGRNEQFF. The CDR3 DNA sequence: TGTGCCAGCTCACCCGGGACAGGGCGGAATGAGCAGTTCTTC.

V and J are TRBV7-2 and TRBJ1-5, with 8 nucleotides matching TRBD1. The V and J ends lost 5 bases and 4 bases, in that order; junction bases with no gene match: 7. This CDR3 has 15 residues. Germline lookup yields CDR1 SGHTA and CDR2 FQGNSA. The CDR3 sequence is CASSTWTGTNQPQHF. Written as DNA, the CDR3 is TGTGCCAGCAGCACCTGGACAGGGACGAATCAGCCCCAGCATTTT.

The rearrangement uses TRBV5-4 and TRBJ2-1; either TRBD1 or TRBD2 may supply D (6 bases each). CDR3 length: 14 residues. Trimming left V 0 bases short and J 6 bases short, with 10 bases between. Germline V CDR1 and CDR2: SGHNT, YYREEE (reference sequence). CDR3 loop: CASSLDREANEQFF. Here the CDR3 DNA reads TGTGCCAGCAGCTTGGACAGGGAGGCCAATGAGCAGTTCTTC.

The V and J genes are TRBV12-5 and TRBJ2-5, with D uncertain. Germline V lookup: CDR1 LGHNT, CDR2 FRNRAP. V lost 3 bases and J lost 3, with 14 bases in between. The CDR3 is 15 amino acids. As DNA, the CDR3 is TGTGCTAGTGGTTTAGAAATTCGACGGAAAGAGACCCAGTACTTC. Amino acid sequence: CASGLEIRRKETQYF. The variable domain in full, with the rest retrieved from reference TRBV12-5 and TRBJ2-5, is DARVTQTPRHKVTEMGQEVTMRCQPILGHNTVFWYRQTMMQGLELLAYFRNRAPLDDSGMPKDRFSAEMPDATLATLKIQPSEPRDSAVYFCASGLEIRRKETQYFGPGTRLLVL.

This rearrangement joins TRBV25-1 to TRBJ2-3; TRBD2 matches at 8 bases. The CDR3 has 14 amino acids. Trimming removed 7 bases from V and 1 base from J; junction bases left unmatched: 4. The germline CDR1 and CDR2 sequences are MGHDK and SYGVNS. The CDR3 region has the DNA TGTGCCAGCATGGGGCGGGAGGGCACAGATACGCAGTATTTT. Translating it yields CASMGREGTDTQYF.

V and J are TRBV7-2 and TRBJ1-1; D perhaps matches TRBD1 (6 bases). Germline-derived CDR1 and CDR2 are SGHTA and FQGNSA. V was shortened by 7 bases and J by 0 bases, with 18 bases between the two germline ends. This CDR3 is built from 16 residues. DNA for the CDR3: TGTGCCAGCAACAAACGGGAGGGGGTCCTGAACACTGAAGCTTTCTTT. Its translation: CASNKREGVLNTEAFF.

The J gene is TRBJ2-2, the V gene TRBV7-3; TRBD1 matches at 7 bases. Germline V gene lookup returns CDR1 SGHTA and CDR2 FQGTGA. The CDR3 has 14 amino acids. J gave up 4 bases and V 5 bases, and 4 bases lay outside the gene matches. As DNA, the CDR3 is TGTGCCAGCAGCCTTCACAGGGGCACCGGGGAGCTGTTTTTT. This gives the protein CASSLHRGTGELFF.

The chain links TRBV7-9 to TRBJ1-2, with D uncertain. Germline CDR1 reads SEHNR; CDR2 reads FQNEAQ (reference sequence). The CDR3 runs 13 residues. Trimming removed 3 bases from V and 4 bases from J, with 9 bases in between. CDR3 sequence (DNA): TGTGCCAGCAGCTTCCAGGCGTCCTATGGCTACACCTTC. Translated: CASSFQASYGYTF.

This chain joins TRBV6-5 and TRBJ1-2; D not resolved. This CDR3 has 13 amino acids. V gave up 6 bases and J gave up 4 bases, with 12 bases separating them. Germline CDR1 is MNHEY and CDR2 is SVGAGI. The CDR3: CASREDGTYGYTF. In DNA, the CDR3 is TGTGCCAGCAGGGAGGACGGCACCTATGGCTACACCTTC.

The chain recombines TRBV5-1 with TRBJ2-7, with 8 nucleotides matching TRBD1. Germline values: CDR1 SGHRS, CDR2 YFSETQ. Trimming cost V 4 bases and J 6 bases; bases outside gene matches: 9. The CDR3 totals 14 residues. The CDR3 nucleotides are TGCGCCAGCAGCCTACAGGGGGTATTGGGCGAGCAGTACTTC. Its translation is CASSLQGVLGEQYF.

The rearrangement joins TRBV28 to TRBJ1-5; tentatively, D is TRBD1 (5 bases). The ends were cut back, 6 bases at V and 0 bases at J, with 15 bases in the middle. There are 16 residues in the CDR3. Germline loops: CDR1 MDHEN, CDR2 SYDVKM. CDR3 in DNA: TGTGCCAGCAGCTCAAGACGGGGGTTTAGCAATCAGCCCCAGCATTTT. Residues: CASSSRRGFSNQPQHF.

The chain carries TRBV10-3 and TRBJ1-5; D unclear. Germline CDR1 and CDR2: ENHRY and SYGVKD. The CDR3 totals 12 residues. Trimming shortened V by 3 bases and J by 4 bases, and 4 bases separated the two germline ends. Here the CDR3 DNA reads TGTGCCATCAGTGAACAAAATCAGCCCCAGCATTTT. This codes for CAISEQNQPQHF.